These 15 T cell receptor beta chains originate from one sample sequenced in a study of cytomegalovirus exposure and HLA in healthy donors. PCR primers comprised 60 Vbeta and 13 Jbeta primers. Generated by immunoSEQ multiplex PCR, the TCRdb table keeps only in-frame clones and is missing some. This table has around 270,000 clones, roughly 80% appearing once. Sequenced input: PBMCs. The receptors were gathered from a girl aged 2 to 10 in good health and CMV-seronegative.

The chain joins TRBV28 to TRBJ2-7, with D tentatively TRBD1 (5 bases). V dropped 1 base and J dropped 3 bases, with 10 bases sitting between them. Germline loops: CDR1 MDHEN, CDR2 SYDVKM. This CDR3 is built from 14 residues. The CDR3 DNA sequence: TGTGCCAGCAGTTTATCTTGGGGCGTCTACGAGCAGTACTTC. Protein sequence: CASSLSWGVYEQYF. The full variable domain, its missing parts supplied by reference TRBV28 and TRBJ2-7, is DVKVTQSSRYLVKRTGEKVFLECVQDMDHENMFWYRQDPGLGLRLIYFSYDVKMKEKGDIPEGYSVSREKKERFSLILESASTNQTSMYLCASSLSWGVYEQYFGPGTRLTVT.

This clone was observed once. The chain carries TRBV9 and TRBJ2-3; maybe TRBD2 (6 bases). V lost 3 bases to trimming and J lost 0 bases, with 17 bases between them. Germline lookup yields CDR1 SGDLS and CDR2 YYNGEE. The CDR3 has 17 amino acids. CDR3 loop: CASSEGTLFASTDTQYF. The CDR3 DNA reads TGTGCCAGCAGCGAAGGGACTCTCTTTGCTAGCACAGATACGCAGTATTTT.

V is TRBV29-1 and J is TRBJ2-1; weak D call: TRBD1 (5 bases). CDR1 and CDR2 from the germline V gene are SQVTM and ANQGSEA. V lost 4 bases and J 3 bases, leaving 7 bases between the germline ends. The CDR3 contains 12 residues. CDR3: CSVVGDYNEQFF. The CDR3 nucleotides are TGCAGCGTTGTAGGGGACTACAATGAGCAGTTCTTC.

This sequence joins TRBV6-1 and TRBJ2-1, with TRBD2 matching 8 bases. Losses at the gene ends were 4 bases for V and 2 bases for J; bases not matched to a gene: 7. This CDR3 is built from 16 residues. The V gene's germline CDR1 is MNHNS and CDR2 SASEGT. The CDR3 protein is CASSVQLAVTYNEQFF. DNA for the CDR3: TGTGCCAGCAGTGTGCAACTAGCGGTCACCTACAATGAGCAGTTCTTC.

The chain joins TRBV5-1 to TRBJ1-2; no clear D. Germline V gives CDR1 SGHRS, CDR2 YFSETQ. The CDR3 runs to 17 residues. Trimming stripped 0 bases from V and 3 bases from J, with 18 bases between. The CDR3 nucleotides are TGCGCCAGCAGCTTGGTAGCTATGTCCTGGGAGGACTATGGCTACACCTTC. This codes for CASSLVAMSWEDYGYTF.

The rearrangement uses TRBV10-3 and TRBJ2-2; tentatively, D is TRBD2 (6 bases). CDR3 length: 16 amino acids. In germline, CDR1 is ENHRY, CDR2 SYGVKD. V shed 2 bases and J shed 5 bases, with 15 bases lying between them. The CDR3 bases are TGTGCCATCAGTGAGGTCCCGGGACTGAAAACCGGGGAGCTGTTTTTT. Translating it yields CAISEVPGLKTGELFF.

This chain uses TRBV5-4 with TRBJ2-5; D call uncertain. The end of the DNA aligns better with TRBJ2-7, so the J call may be wrong. The CDR3 is 11 residues long. The V gene's germline CDR1 is SGHNT and CDR2 YYREEE (reference sequence). Here the CDR3 DNA reads TGTGCCAGCAGCCGAGGCTACGAGCAGTACTTC. Translation: CASSRGYEQYF.

The genes are TRBV27 and TRBJ2-7; D gene ambiguous. The CDR3 spans 14 residues. The germline V and J ends were trimmed by 2 bases and 3 bases, with 11 bases remaining between them. The V gene's germline CDR1 is MNHEY and CDR2 SMNVEV (reference sequence). The CDR3 DNA reads as TGTGCCAGCAGTTTAAGAGGATTCAGCTACGAGCAGTACTTC. This translates into CASSLRGFSYEQYF.

The chain recombines TRBV6-1 with TRBJ1-1, with D maybe TRBD1 (6 bases). Trimming removed 3 bases from V and 9 bases from J, with 11 bases in between. The CDR3 contains 12 residues. Germline CDR1 MNHNS, CDR2 SASEGT. CDR3 protein: CASSDWGRKAFF. In DNA form, the CDR3 reads TGTGCCAGCAGTGATTGGGGGCGGAAAGCTTTCTTT.

The rearrangement joins TRBV29-1 to TRBJ2-3; D is uncertain. V lost 4 bases and J lost 7, with 12 bases in between. CDR1 SQVTM and CDR2 ANQGSEA come from the germline V gene. The CDR3 runs to 12 residues. The CDR3 loop reads CSVVSSLYTQYF. CDR3 nucleotides: TGCAGCGTTGTTTCTAGTCTCTATACGCAGTATTTT.

This chain joins TRBV7-9 and TRBJ1-2; 8 bases fit TRBD1. V trimming: 4 bases; J trimming: 4 bases; junction bases outside the gene matches: 5. CDR3 size: 14 residues. The germline V gene encodes CDR1 SEHNR and CDR2 FQNEAQ (reference sequence). The CDR3 region has the DNA TGTGCCAGCAGCTGGGGACAGGACATCTATGGCTACACCTTC. Its translation is CASSWGQDIYGYTF.

This clone was seen a handful of times. The genes are TRBV6-1 and TRBJ1-2; possible D gene TRBD1, 6 bases. This CDR3 comprises 15 residues. V dropped 5 bases and J dropped 4 bases, with 17 bases sitting between them. Germline V gene data show CDR1 as MNHNS and CDR2 as SASEGT. The CDR3 region is CASSPMTGYGYGYTF. The CDR3 nucleotides read TGTGCCAGCAGTCCAATGACAGGTTATGGCTATGGCTACACCTTC.

This chain joins TRBV4-2 and TRBJ2-7; TRBD2 aligns across 9 bases. V gave up 0 bases and J gave up 6 bases; unmatched junction bases: 12. The CDR3 has 17 amino acids. CDR1 LGHNA and CDR2 YNFKEQ come from the germline V gene. Here the CDR3 DNA reads TGTGCCAGCAGCCAAGATGGCAGCGGGAGGCAGGCGGGCGAGCAGTACTTC. This sequence encodes CASSQDGSGRQAGEQYF.

The V call is TRBV6-4, the J call TRBJ2-3; D call uncertain. V lost 0 bases, J lost 4 bases, and 11 bases lay in between. The CDR3 is 15 amino acids. Germline-derived CDR1 and CDR2 are MRHNA and SNTAGT. CDR3 in amino acids: CASSDSQAKSDTQYF. The CDR3 DNA is TGTGCCAGCAGTGACTCTCAGGCTAAGTCAGATACGCAGTATTTT.

This clone was seen a few times. This rearrangement joins TRBV6-1 to TRBJ1-2; D is unresolved. The germline V and J ends were trimmed by 1 base and 4 bases, with 13 bases remaining between them. From germline, CDR1 is MNHNS and CDR2 SASEGT. There are 15 residues in the CDR3. The DNA of the CDR3 is TGTGCCAGCAGTGAAGTCTCTCTTCCCCCCTATGGCTACACCTTC. Translated: CASSEVSLPPYGYTF.